The 21 T cell receptor beta chains presented below share a single source sample, sequenced in a study of T cell changes during pregnancy in multiple sclerosis. Some clones are missing from TCRdb's copy, which holds only in-frame ones; the method was immunoSEQ multiplex PCR. The repertoire holds tens of thousands of clones, with over 80% as singletons. Here the sequenced sample was peripheral blood, taken in the third trimester of pregnancy. The receptors were sampled from a female donor in good health, enrolled as a control in a pregnancy study.

The chain has TRBV18 and TRBJ1-3; weak D call: TRBD1 (5 bases). V was shortened by 3 bases and J by 2 bases, with 17 bases between the two germline ends. Germline CDR1 KGHSH, CDR2 LQKENI. The CDR3 contains 17 residues. CDR3 DNA: TGTGCCAGCTCACCCCTATCGACAGTTACTCCTGGAAACACCATATATTTT. It is translated as CASSPLSTVTPGNTIYF.

The chain recombines TRBV7-8 with TRBJ1-5; D is possibly TRBD1 (5 bases). Germline CDR1 is SGHVS and CDR2 is FQNEAQ. The CDR3 sequence is 15 residues long. Trimming removed 1 base at V and 2 bases at J, with 9 bases between. The CDR3: CASSLVWGGNQPQHF. CDR3 DNA sequence: TGTGCCAGCAGCTTAGTCTGGGGGGGCAATCAGCCCCAGCATTTT.

In its sample, this clone was seen a few times. The chain joins TRBV29-1 to TRBJ2-5; 10 bases are shared with TRBD2. The CDR3 has 14 amino acids. Unmatched junction bases numbered 7, after V lost 7 bases and J lost 2 bases. Germline CDR1 SQVTM, CDR2 ANQGSEA. The CDR3 sequence is CSGTLLAGQETQYF. DNA for the CDR3: TGCAGCGGCACCCTACTAGCGGGACAAGAGACCCAGTACTTC.

This rearrangement joins TRBV2 to TRBJ1-5; 12 bases line up with TRBD1. The germline gives CDR1 SNHLY, CDR2 FYNNEI. The CDR3 is made up of 15 amino acids. The V gene end was trimmed by 6 bases and the J gene end by 2 bases; junction bases not matched to a gene: 2. This CDR3 is CASRGQGAGNQPQHF. In DNA form, the CDR3 reads TGTGCCAGCAGGGGACAGGGGGCCGGCAATCAGCCCCAGCATTTT.

The chain combines TRBV6-5 with TRBJ2-7; the match to TRBD2 covers 13 bases. Germline V gene data show CDR1 as MNHEY and CDR2 as SVGAGI. This CDR3 has 15 residues. Trimming removed 5 bases from V and 2 bases from J; junction bases left unmatched: 3. Here the CDR3 reads CASSRTSGSPYEQYF. The CDR3 bases are TGTGCCAGCAGTCGGACTAGCGGGAGTCCCTACGAGCAGTACTTC.

The chain has TRBV18 and TRBJ1-1; TRBD1 is a possible D gene (6 bases). The CDR3 extends over 14 amino acids. Germline V CDR1 and CDR2: KGHSH, LQKENI. With 3 bases removed from V and 1 base from J, the gap between germline ends came to 9 bases. CDR3 loop: CASSPGTTNTEAFF. The CDR3 nucleotides read TGTGCCAGCTCACCCGGGACAACGAACACTGAAGCTTTCTTT. The entire variable domain, with the rest obtained from reference TRBV18 and TRBJ1-1, is as follows: NAGVMQNPRHLVRRRGQEARLRCSPMKGHSHVYWYRQLPEEGLKFMVYLQKENIIDESGMPKERFSAEFPKEGPSILRIQQVVRGDSAAYFCASSPGTTNTEAFFGQGTRLTVV.

This sequence joins TRBV20-1 and TRBJ1-2; D ambiguous. The CDR3 runs to 10 residues. Germline V gene sequence: CDR1 DFQATT, CDR2 SNEGSKA (reference sequence). CDR3 nucleotides: TGCAGAGCCGGGGACTATGGCTACACCTTC. Its translation: CRAGDYGYTF.

The table lists this clone with a count of one. The V call is TRBV9, the J call TRBJ2-6, with D unresolved. Germline-derived CDR1 and CDR2 are SGDLS and YYNGEE. CDR3 length: 15 amino acids. The V end lost 1 base, the J end lost 0 bases, and 5 bases lay between the germline ends. The CDR3 spells CASSVQSSGANVLTF. Here the CDR3 DNA reads TGTGCCAGCAGCGTACAGTCCTCTGGGGCCAACGTCCTGACTTTC. Drawing the rest from reference TRBV9 and TRBJ2-6, the complete variable domain is DSGVTQTPKHLITATGQRVTLRCSPRSGDLSVYWYQQSLDQGLQFLIQYYNGEERAKGNILERFSAQQFPDLHSELNLSSLELGDSALYFCASSVQSSGANVLTFGAGSRLTVL.

The gene calls are TRBV9 and TRBJ2-2; the match to TRBD1 covers 10 bases. Trimming cost V 3 bases and J 5 bases; bases outside gene matches: 7. Germline CDR1 SGDLS, CDR2 YYNGEE. The CDR3 loop spans 16 amino acids. The CDR3 loop reads CASSEGTGARTGELFF. The CDR3 DNA reads as TGTGCCAGCAGCGAGGGGACAGGGGCGAGAACCGGGGAGCTGTTTTTT.

The chain employs TRBV5-6 and TRBJ1-1; D not resolved. This CDR3 region has 13 residues. V was shortened by 1 base and J by 4 bases, with 8 bases between the two germline ends. Per the germline V gene, CDR1 is SGHDT and CDR2 is YYEEEE. DNA for the CDR3: TGTGCCAGCAGCTTGAGTACTGGCACTGAAGCTTTCTTT. This gives the protein CASSLSTGTEAFF.

The J gene is TRBJ2-3, the V gene TRBV10-3, with D possibly TRBD2 on 6 matching bases. The CDR3 extends over 15 amino acids. V gave up 6 bases and J gave up 3 bases, with 16 bases separating them. The germline CDR1 and CDR2 sequences are ENHRY and SYGVKD. In nucleotides, the CDR3 is TGTGCCATCAGGCTAGCGCAAGATCTTACAGATACGCAGTATTTT. Its protein product is CAIRLAQDLTDTQYF.

This chain's CDR3 is CASSESGRSYNEQFF. CDR3 sequence (DNA): TGTGCCAGCAGTGAAAGCGGTCGCTCCTACAATGAGCAGTTCTTC. This chain connects TRBV6-1 to TRBJ2-1; TRBD2 might be the D (5 bases). CDR1 is MNHNS and CDR2 is SASEGT in the germline V gene. The CDR3 is made up of 15 amino acids. V lost 2 bases to trimming and J lost 0 bases, with 8 bases between them.

The rearrangement uses TRBV7-9 and TRBJ1-6, with D uncertain. The CDR3 has 15 amino acids. Germline CDR1 is SEHNR and CDR2 is FQNEAQ (reference sequence). V was pared by 1 base and J by 8 bases, with 12 bases between. As DNA, the CDR3 is TGTGCCAGCAGCTTAGTCAGTGTGAGGGATTCACCCCTCCACTTT. Residues: CASSLVSVRDSPLHF.

This chain connects TRBV5-1 to TRBJ2-7; D not resolved. The ends were cut back, 0 bases at V and 7 bases at J, with 5 bases in the middle. This CDR3 comprises 11 residues. Germline CDR1 SGHRS, CDR2 YFSETQ. CDR3 sequence: CASSLAGEQYF. CDR3 DNA sequence: TGCGCCAGCAGCTTGGCCGGTGAGCAGTACTTC. The full variable domain, its missing parts supplied by reference TRBV5-1 and TRBJ2-7, is KAGVTQTPRYLIKTRGQQVTLSCSPISGHRSVSWYQQTPGQGLQFLFEYFSETQRNKGNFPGRFSGRQFSNSRSEMNVSTLELGDSALYLCASSLAGEQYFGPGTRLTVT.

The rearrangement links TRBV18 to TRBJ2-1; 9 bases are shared with TRBD1. The trim removed 6 bases at V and 8 bases at J, leaving 5 bases unmatched. Germline V gives CDR1 KGHSH, CDR2 LQKENI. This CDR3 is built from 13 residues. This CDR3 is CASSPGQGDEQFF. The CDR3 DNA reads TGTGCCAGCTCCCCGGGACAGGGAGATGAGCAGTTCTTC.

This clone was observed once. The chain uses TRBV27 and TRBJ1-4; TRBD1 agrees at 8 bases. The CDR3 has 15 residues. V dropped 3 bases and J dropped 3; count of bases not matched to a gene: 3. Germline V gene lookup returns CDR1 MNHEY and CDR2 SMNVEV (reference sequence). CDR3 loop: CASSFQTGANEKLFF. The CDR3 bases are TGTGCCAGCAGTTTCCAGACAGGGGCTAATGAAAAACTGTTTTTT.

V gene TRBV19 combines with J gene TRBJ2-3, with D tentatively TRBD2 (6 bases). V lost 3 bases and J lost 0, with 7 bases in between. Germline V gives CDR1 LNHDA, CDR2 SQIVND (reference sequence). The CDR3 has 14 amino acids. CDR3 DNA sequence: TGTGCCAGTAGTATTGCGGGGAGCACAGATACGCAGTATTTT. Translation gives CASSIAGSTDTQYF.

V usage is TRBV10-1 and J usage is TRBJ1-5, with TRBD1 matching 9 bases. Per the germline V gene, CDR1 is WNHNN and CDR2 is SYGVQD (reference sequence). CDR3 size: 15 residues. The trim removed 4 bases at V and 6 bases at J, leaving 7 bases unmatched. CDR3 bases: TGCGCCAGCAGTGGGATGGGACAGGGCTGTCAGCCCCAGCATTTT. It is translated as CASSGMGQGCQPQHF.

Remarks on this clone: The junction and the germline gene differ at one end; a read error may be behind it. The rearrangement joins TRBV29-1 to TRBJ2-3, with TRBD1 identical over 7 bases. The CDR3 sequence is 15 residues long. CDR1 SQVTM and CDR2 ANQGSEA come from the germline V gene. CDR3 sequence: CSVSPPTGSRDTQYF. For the CDR3, the DNA is TGCAGCGTATCTCCTCCGACAGGGAGCAGAGATACGCAGTATTTT.

This clone showed up just once. The rearrangement uses TRBV21-1 and TRBJ2-7; TRBD2, the table's D call, was not compared with the DNA. TRBV21-1 is noted as a pseudogene. CDR3 length equals 15 residues. The CDR3 sequence is CASSIPSGGAYEQYF. The CDR3 nucleotides are TGTGCCAGCAGCATCCCTAGCGGGGGAGCCTACGAGCAGTACTTC.

V usage is TRBV28 and J usage is TRBJ2-3; no definite D call. CDR3 length: 11 amino acids. Germline values: CDR1 MDHEN, CDR2 SYDVKM. V lost 6 bases to trimming and J lost 11 bases, with 12 bases between them. CDR3 amino acids: CASSFLEVQYF. DNA of the CDR3: TGTGCCAGCAGCTTTCTAGAGGTGCAGTATTTT. The whole variable domain, filled in from reference TRBV28 and TRBJ2-3, reads DVKVTQSSRYLVKRTGEKVFLECVQDMDHENMFWYRQDPGLGLRLIYFSYDVKMKEKGDIPEGYSVSREKKERFSLILESASTNQTSMYLCASSFLEVQYFGPGTRLTVL.